These 28 T cell receptor beta chains were all obtained from the same sample, sequenced in a study of control samples from healthy donors and cancer patients. Repertoires were generated with immunoSEQ multiplex PCR, while TCRdb's copy carries only in-frame clones and drops some. The sample includes 200,000 or so clones, over 90% of them seen just once. The sequenced sample consisted of blood. The receptors were gathered from a man in his fifties or sixties in good health.

The chain employs TRBV6-5 and TRBJ2-7, with D possibly being TRBD1 (6 bases). V lost 5 bases to trimming and J lost 3 bases, with 11 bases between them. Germline loops: CDR1 MNHEY, CDR2 SVGAGI. CDR3 size: 13 residues. The CDR3 reads CASSRGGGYEQYF. CDR3 sequence (DNA): TGTGCCAGCAGTCGTGGGGGCGGCTACGAGCAGTACTTC.

The V and J genes are TRBV5-4 and TRBJ2-5, with D possibly being TRBD1 or TRBD2 (5 bases each). This CDR3 has 15 amino acids. V was trimmed by 4 bases and J by 5 bases, leaving 18 bases between them. Germline CDR1 SGHNT, CDR2 YYREEE (reference sequence). The CDR3 loop is CASSEATGTGETQYF. For the CDR3, the DNA is TGTGCCAGCAGCGAAGCGACTGGGACGGGCGAGACCCAGTACTTC.

This clone appeared a few times. The chain employs TRBV28 and TRBJ1-1; D not resolved. V gave up 8 bases and J gave up 2 bases, with 12 bases separating them. CDR3 length: 13 residues. The germline V gene has CDR1 MDHEN and CDR2 SYDVKM. The DNA of the CDR3 is TGTGCCAGCTGGCGACGGATTAACACTGAAGCTTTCTTT. This sequence encodes CASWRRINTEAFF.

The chain carries TRBV9 and TRBJ2-3; TRBD2 aligns across 12 bases. Germline CDR1 and CDR2: SGDLS and YYNGEE. CDR3 length: 17 residues. V shed 2 bases, J shed 0 bases, and the junction held 4 bases outside the gene matches. The CDR3 DNA reads as TGTGCCAGCAGCGTTGGACTAGCGGGGTCTAGCACAGATACGCAGTATTTT. Its translation: CASSVGLAGSSTDTQYF.

V gene TRBV18 combines with J gene TRBJ2-7; D gene uncertain. Germline V gives CDR1 KGHSH, CDR2 LQKENI. The CDR3 has 13 amino acids. Trimming shortened V by 2 bases and J by 2 bases, and 7 bases separated the two germline ends. In DNA, the CDR3 is TGTGCCAGCTCACCAGGGTTTCCCTACGAGCAGTACTTC. Its protein product is CASSPGFPYEQYF.

The CDR3, as DNA: TGTGCCAGCAGTTTGAGTAGGAACACTGAAGCTTTCTTT. Its protein product is CASSLSRNTEAFF. The gene calls are TRBV28 and TRBJ1-1, with D hard to call. V was shortened by 3 bases and J by 1 base, with 6 bases between the two germline ends. Germline CDR1 is MDHEN and CDR2 is SYDVKM. There are 13 residues in the CDR3.

This chain joins TRBV28 and TRBJ2-2; 8 bases match TRBD1. The CDR3 has 16 residues. With 5 bases clipped from V and 4 bases from J, the junction kept 9 bases outside the gene matches. The germline gives CDR1 MDHEN, CDR2 SYDVKM. The DNA of the CDR3 is TGTGCCAGCAGTGGTCAGGGGGCGCCAGGCACCGGGGAGCTGTTTTTT. Translation gives CASSGQGAPGTGELFF.

The chain is built from TRBV10-1 and TRBJ2-2, with 7 nucleotides matching TRBD2. The CDR3 has 14 residues. Germline V gives CDR1 WNHNN, CDR2 SYGVQD (reference sequence). V lost 4 bases and J lost 7; bases outside the gene matches: 6. CDR3 amino acids: CASSVKRGGGELFF. CDR3 coding DNA: TGCGCCAGCAGTGTCAAGCGGGGCGGCGGGGAGCTGTTTTTT.

The rearrangement joins TRBV6-5 to TRBJ1-1, with no clear D. Germline V gene lookup returns CDR1 MNHEY and CDR2 SVGAGI. Trimming cost V 0 bases and J 0 bases, with 5 bases left between them. The CDR3 length is 14 residues. CDR3 amino acids: CASSYSTVNTEAFF. CDR3 nucleotide sequence: TGTGCCAGCAGTTACTCCACCGTGAACACTGAAGCTTTCTTT.

This sequence joins TRBV15 and TRBJ2-2, with 7 bases fitting TRBD2. V was pared by 0 bases and J by 5 bases, with 3 bases of the junction left unmatched. Germline V gene lookup returns CDR1 LNHNV and CDR2 YYDKDF (reference sequence). CDR3 length: 15 amino acids. CDR3 sequence (DNA): TGTGCCACCAGCAGAGATCGGGGAGGGACCGGGGAGCTGTTTTTT. It is translated as CATSRDRGGTGELFF.

The chain has TRBV18 and TRBJ1-5; 7 bases line up with TRBD1. Germline V gives CDR1 KGHSH, CDR2 LQKENI. The junction had 7 bases not matched to a gene; V was cut back by 6 bases and J by 2 bases. CDR3 length: 15 residues. The CDR3 loop reads CASSAQGSGNQPQHF. As DNA, the CDR3 is TGTGCCAGCTCTGCACAGGGGTCGGGCAATCAGCCCCAGCATTTT. Supplemented by reference TRBV18 and TRBJ1-5, the full variable domain reads NAGVMQNPRHLVRRRGQEARLRCSPMKGHSHVYWYRQLPEEGLKFMVYLQKENIIDESGMPKERFSAEFPKEGPSILRIQQVVRGDSAAYFCASSAQGSGNQPQHFGDGTRLSIL.

The chain recombines TRBV10-1 with TRBJ2-1, with 8 nucleotides matching TRBD2. CDR3 size: 16 residues. Germline lookup yields CDR1 WNHNN and CDR2 SYGVQD (reference sequence). Trimming removed 2 bases from V and 6 bases from J; junction bases left unmatched: 9. CDR3 amino acids: CASSEQGSGVGNEQFF. The CDR3 region has the DNA TGCGCCAGCAGTGAGCAAGGTAGCGGGGTAGGCAATGAGCAGTTCTTC.

V usage is TRBV28 and J usage is TRBJ1-1; D gene unclear. Between the trimmed V and J ends, which lost 3 bases and 0 bases, there was a span of 14 bases. From germline, CDR1 is MDHEN and CDR2 SYDVKM. The CDR3 has 16 amino acids. The CDR3 protein is CASSLGGGRLNTEAFF. CDR3 nucleotides: TGTGCCAGCAGTTTGGGCGGTGGTCGTTTGAACACTGAAGCTTTCTTT.

In this sample, this clone turned up once. DNA for the CDR3: TGTGCCAGCACCCTGCGAGGGAGAGAGACCCAGTACTTC. This encodes CASTLRGRETQYF. The chain recombines TRBV5-8 with TRBJ2-5, with D perhaps matching TRBD2 (5 bases). The ends were cut back, 6 bases at V and 4 bases at J, with 13 bases in the middle. The CDR3 length is 13 residues. Germline CDR1 is SGHTS and CDR2 is YDEGEE.

This rearrangement joins TRBV28 to TRBJ2-7; maybe TRBD1 (6 bases). Deletions cut 4 bases from V and 0 bases from J, with 13 bases between. Germline V CDR1 and CDR2: MDHEN, SYDVKM. The CDR3 has 15 amino acids. For the CDR3, the DNA is TGTGCCAGCAGTTCCCAGGGGATCGGCTCCTACGAGCAGTACGTC. Amino acids: CASSSQGIGSYEQYV.

This chain connects TRBV10-1 to TRBJ1-6, with D uncertain. The V gene's germline CDR1 is WNHNN and CDR2 SYGVQD (reference sequence). Trimming cost V 8 bases and J 3 bases, with 8 bases left between them. The CDR3 contains 13 residues. CDR3 residues: CASSRSYNSPLHF. The DNA for the CDR3 is TGCGCCAGCTCACGGAGCTATAATTCACCCCTCCACTTT.

The chain employs TRBV21-1 and TRBJ1-2; the listed D gene, TRBD1, was not tested against the DNA. TRBV21-1 is described as a pseudogene. This CDR3 is built from 13 residues. The CDR3 spells CASSKALGDRDTF. DNA for the CDR3: TGTGCCAGCAGCAAAGCGCTAGGAGACAGGGACACCTTC.

This clone occurred once. The chain couples TRBV12-3 or TRBV12-4 to TRBJ2-3, with a weak D call TRBD2 (7 bases). The CDR3 loop spans 12 amino acids. Deletions cut 6 bases from V and 12 bases from J, with 16 bases between. CDR3 sequence (DNA): TGTGCCAGCAGCCCGGGGGGCCGGCTACAGTATTTT. The encoded protein is CASSPGGRLQYF.

This chain connects TRBV10-3 to TRBJ2-7, with D uncertain. The germline V and J ends were trimmed by 0 bases and 5 bases, with 5 bases remaining between them. CDR3 length: 12 residues. The V gene's germline CDR1 is ENHRY and CDR2 SYGVKD. CDR3 coding DNA: TGTGCCATCAGTGAGTCCGCTGACGAGCAGTACTTC. It yields the protein CAISESADEQYF.

This clone has only one observation. The chain recombines TRBV5-1 with TRBJ2-2, with D unclear. This CDR3 has 15 amino acids. Germline CDR1 reads SGHRS; CDR2 reads YFSETQ. Trimming removed 0 bases from V and 2 bases from J, with 8 bases in between. CDR3 loop: CASSLGAANTGELFF. In DNA form, the CDR3 reads TGCGCCAGCAGCTTGGGGGCAGCCAACACCGGGGAGCTGTTTTTT.

The V gene is TRBV5-6, the J gene TRBJ2-3; 9 bases align to TRBD1. This CDR3 contains 15 residues. V lost 3 bases, J lost 2 bases, and 4 bases stayed unmatched. CDR1 is SGHDT and CDR2 is YYEEEE in the germline V gene. In DNA, the CDR3 is TGTGCCAGCAGCTACAGGGGGCGAGACACAGATACGCAGTATTTT. It translates to CASSYRGRDTDTQYF. Looking up the rest from reference TRBV5-6 and TRBJ2-3 gives the full variable domain: DAGVTQSPTHLIKTRGQQVTLRCSPKSGHDTVSWYQQALGQGPQFIFQYYEEEERQRGNFPDRFSGHQFPNYSSELNVNALLLGDSALYLCASSYRGRDTDTQYFGPGTRLTVL.

The sample holds one count of this clone. The chain combines TRBV6-2 or TRBV6-3 with TRBJ1-1; D is undetermined. This CDR3 has 16 amino acids. Trimming left V 7 bases short and J 0 bases short, with 18 bases between. The germline V gene encodes CDR1 MNHEY and CDR2 SVGEGT. This CDR3 is CASNPLLTVMNTEAFF. DNA for the CDR3: TGTGCCAGCAACCCCCTACTGACGGTTATGAACACTGAAGCTTTCTTT.

This chain joins TRBV9 and TRBJ2-1, with D perhaps matching TRBD2 (6 bases). The germline CDR1 and CDR2 sequences are SGDLS and YYNGEE. This CDR3 comprises 16 residues. V was clipped by 4 bases and J by 3 bases, with 17 bases between them. In DNA, the CDR3 is TGTGCCAGCAGCATTGGACTACCCCGAGGCTACAATGAGCAGTTCTTC. Encoded protein: CASSIGLPRGYNEQFF.

The table lists this clone with a count of one. This sequence joins TRBV5-4 and TRBJ2-5; possibly TRBD1 for D (5 bases). Trimming removed 0 bases from V and 5 bases from J, with 14 bases in between. From germline, CDR1 is SGHNT and CDR2 YYREEE (reference sequence). This CDR3 contains 15 residues. Here the CDR3 reads CASSLAEAGLETQYF. CDR3 in DNA: TGTGCCAGCAGCTTGGCCGAGGCAGGGCTGGAGACCCAGTACTTC.

The CDR3 DNA is TGTGCCAGCAGCGCCCCCTCAGAAGGCTACACCTTC. It yields the protein CASSAPSEGYTF. The chain employs TRBV5-6 and TRBJ1-2; D gene uncertain. This CDR3 spans 12 amino acids. V dropped 4 bases and J dropped 8 bases, with 12 bases sitting between them. CDR1 is SGHDT, CDR2 YYEEEE, per germline.

This CDR3 is CASSLGAAEQYF. CDR3 DNA: TGCGCCAGCAGCTTGGGGGCTGCGGAGCAGTATTTT. The chain links TRBV5-1 to TRBJ2-3; D is unresolved. V was shortened by 0 bases and J by 11 bases, with 10 bases between the two germline ends. The CDR3 runs 12 residues. Germline V CDR1 and CDR2: SGHRS, YFSETQ.

The V gene is TRBV5-4, the J gene TRBJ2-7; TRBD2 is a possible D gene (5 bases). The V end lost 2 bases, the J end lost 7 bases, and 10 bases lay between the germline ends. In germline, CDR1 is SGHNT, CDR2 YYREEE (reference sequence). CDR3 length: 12 amino acids. The DNA of the CDR3 is TGTGCCAGCAGCTTCTCCACGGGGGAGCAGTACGTC. Translated, it gives CASSFSTGEQYV.

DNA of the CDR3: TGTGCCAGCAGTTTGGGAGGGGGGAATAAGGGCTACACCTTC. Its translation is CASSLGGGNKGYTF. The chain links TRBV28 to TRBJ1-2; TRBD1 might be the D (6 bases). V dropped 3 bases and J dropped 8 bases, with 16 bases sitting between them. Germline CDR1 is MDHEN and CDR2 is SYDVKM. The CDR3 is 14 residues long.